This T cell receptor beta chain stems from a study of blood T cell repertoires in COVID-19. Clones were read by immunoSEQ multiplex PCR, and TCRdb kept only the in-frame ones, dropping some. The repertoire holds roughly 200,000 clones, around 84% seen once, with approximately 13% in the top ten. The receptor was isolated from a human donor in a cohort sampled during active COVID-19. Sequencing was carried out using peripheral blood.

The CDR3 sequence is CASSFQGHNSPLHF. The CDR3 DNA follows: TGTGCCAGCAGTTTCCAGGGCCATAATTCACCCCTCCACTTT. The rearrangement uses TRBV27 and TRBJ1-6, with D possibly matching TRBD1 (5 bases). The CDR3 totals 14 residues. Trimming cost V 3 bases and J 5 bases, with 8 bases left between them. Germline V gives CDR1 MNHEY, CDR2 SMNVEV (reference sequence).